The rows below give T cell receptor beta chains drawn from one sample of a study of T-cell reconstitution after alpha-beta-depleted transplantation in children. A single record per CDR3 protein comes from TCRdb applying MiXCR to the PCR reads. The table lists approximately 630,000 distinct CDR3 sequences, roughly 14% of them singletons, with 0.79% in the top ten. Here the sequenced sample was PBMCs, taken before TCRalphabeta/CD19-depleted stem cell transplant. Every receptor here comes from a girl aged 2 to 9 with congenital amegakaryocytic thrombocytopenia, due to receive a stem cell transplant. Each CDR3 is given with its conserved first and last residue. Fields, in order: CDR3 protein, J gene, V gene, D gene. The D gene is left open where the match is weak.

CSASRVSSGNTIYF,TRBJ1-3,TRBV20-1,-
CSATHDPGTMVYNEQFF,TRBJ2-1,TRBV20-1,TRBD2
CSARVKGLNTEAFF,TRBJ1-1,TRBV20-1,-
CSAASGRTYEQYF,TRBJ2-7,TRBV20-1,TRBD2
CASSVEGAGAFNYGYTF,TRBJ1-2,TRBV9,-
CASSPEREGRNEQFF,TRBJ2-1,TRBV7-9,TRBD2
CSALRDIGDYGYTF,TRBJ1-2,TRBV20-1,-
CSASPGLADTGELFF,TRBJ2-2,TRBV20-1,TRBD2
CASSDQGRETQYF,TRBJ2-5,TRBV5-1,-
CAWSVLRNTGELFF,TRBJ2-2,TRBV30,-
CASSLVHLLGNQPQHF,TRBJ1-5,TRBV7-2,-
CASSNGEQYF,TRBJ2-7,TRBV11-2,-
CASGLRTAYNEQFF,TRBJ2-1,TRBV19,-
CASSLTGTTSYEQYF,TRBJ2-7,TRBV5-5,TRBD2
CVKSSYNEQFF,TRBJ2-1,TRBV7-3,-
CASSLFTPGTGYGYTF,TRBJ1-2,TRBV5-4,TRBD1
CASRVASGNNEQFF,TRBJ2-1,TRBV19,TRBD2